The 12 T cell receptor beta chains listed next were all sequenced from one sample in a study of synovial regulatory T cells in juvenile arthritis. Assay used: immunoSEQ multiplex PCR; TCRdb lists only in-frame clones, some missing. Its clone listing holds 7,500 to 10,000 clones. Sequences were obtained from Treg cells from blood. Documented subset: remaining (HLA-DR-negative) circulating blood Treg cells. These TCRs come from a donor between 2 and 35 years old with juvenile idiopathic arthritis.

The rearrangement links TRBV6-1 to TRBJ2-7; the D call from TCRdb, TRBD1, cannot be confirmed without DNA. Germline assignment: CDR1 MNHNS and CDR2 SASEGT. This CDR3 comprises 14 residues. Nucleotide data are not available. CDR3 amino acids: CASGLGQGWYEQYF.

This chain links TRBV6-1 with TRBJ1-5. The CDR3 runs to 14 residues. Only the protein is on record. CDR1 and CDR2 from the germline V gene are MNHNS and SASEGT. The CDR3 reads CASSDFRGNQPQHF.

The chain employs TRBV11-2 and TRBJ2-1; TCRdb lists TRBD1, though no DNA is available to test this call. This CDR3 contains 15 residues. No DNA is listed. Germline V gene sequence: CDR1 SGHAT, CDR2 FQNNGV. The CDR3 here is CASSPQGGGNNEQFF.

This chain connects TRBV4-1 to TRBJ1-2; the D call from TCRdb, TRBD1, cannot be confirmed without DNA. CDR1 and CDR2 (germline): MGHRA, YSYEKL. The CDR3 contains 17 residues. The coding DNA is unavailable. CDR3 residues: CASSPGQGAVNGYGYTF.

This chain joins TRBV18 and TRBJ1-5; as DNA is missing, the TRBD1 call by TCRdb cannot be tested. Germline V CDR1 and CDR2: KGHSH, LQKENI. The CDR3 contains 16 residues. The DNA is unrecorded. The CDR3 protein is CASSPGTERINQPQHF.

This chain uses TRBV18 with TRBJ2-7. The CDR3 runs to 15 residues. The record lacks a DNA sequence. Per the germline V gene, CDR1 is KGHSH and CDR2 is LQKENI. Here the CDR3 reads CASSPPGRSSYEQYF.

J is TRBJ1-1 and V is TRBV27; lacking DNA, the TRBD1 call made by TCRdb goes unchecked. CDR1 is MNHEY, CDR2 SMNVEV, per germline (reference sequence). The CDR3 loop spans 15 amino acids. DNA is not recorded here. The CDR3 loop reads CASSFYRQGGTEAFF.

The chain carries TRBV4-1 and TRBJ1-1; TCRdb reports TRBD1, a call that lacks DNA to check it against. Germline CDR1 and CDR2: MGHRA and YSYEKL. The CDR3 runs 14 residues. The DNA sequence is not available. The CDR3 sequence is CASSHQTGYTEAFF.

The chain recombines TRBV7-8 with TRBJ1-5. Germline CDR1 reads SGHVS; CDR2 reads FQNEAQ. The CDR3 is 14 residues long. No DNA accompanies this entry. The CDR3 region is CASSLVYSNQPQHF.

V is TRBV6-5 and J is TRBJ2-7; TCRdb indicates TRBD2, and absent DNA this call remains unverified. This CDR3 has 14 amino acids. DNA for this receptor is not on file. The germline gives CDR1 MNHEY, CDR2 SVGAGI. The chain's CDR3 is CASSPPLSGSEQYF.

This rearrangement joins TRBV6-6 to TRBJ2-7. The CDR3 is made up of 12 amino acids. No DNA sequence was recorded. Germline CDR1 MNHNY, CDR2 SVGAGI (reference sequence). The CDR3 loop reads CASKGSPYEQYF.

V gene TRBV4-1 combines with J gene TRBJ1-4; there is no DNA to check the TCRdb D call of TRBD1. Germline CDR1 is MGHRA and CDR2 is YSYEKL. The CDR3 covers 16 residues. There is no recorded DNA. The CDR3 loop is CASSQGVHRGGEKLFF.